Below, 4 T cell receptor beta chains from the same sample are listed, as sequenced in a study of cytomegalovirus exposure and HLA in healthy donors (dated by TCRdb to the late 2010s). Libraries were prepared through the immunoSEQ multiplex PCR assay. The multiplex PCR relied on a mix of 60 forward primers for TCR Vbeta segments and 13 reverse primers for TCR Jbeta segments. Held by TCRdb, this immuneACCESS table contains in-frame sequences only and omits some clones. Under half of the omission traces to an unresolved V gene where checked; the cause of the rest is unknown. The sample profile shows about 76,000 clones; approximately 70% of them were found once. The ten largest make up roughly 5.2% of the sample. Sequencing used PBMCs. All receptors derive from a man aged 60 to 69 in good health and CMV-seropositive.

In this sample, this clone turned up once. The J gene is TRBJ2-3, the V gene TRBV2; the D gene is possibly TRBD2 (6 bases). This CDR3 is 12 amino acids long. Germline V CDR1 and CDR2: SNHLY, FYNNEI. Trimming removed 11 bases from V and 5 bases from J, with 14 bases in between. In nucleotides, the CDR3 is TGTGCCGGCCGACTAGGTGGAGATACGCAGTATTTT. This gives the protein CAGRLGGDTQYF. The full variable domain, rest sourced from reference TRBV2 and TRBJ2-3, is EPEVTQTPSHQVTQMGQEVILRCVPISNHLYFYWYRQILGQKVEFLVSFYNNEISEKSEIFDDQFSVERPDGSNFTLKIRSTKLEDSAMYFCAGRLGGDTQYFGPGTRLTVL.

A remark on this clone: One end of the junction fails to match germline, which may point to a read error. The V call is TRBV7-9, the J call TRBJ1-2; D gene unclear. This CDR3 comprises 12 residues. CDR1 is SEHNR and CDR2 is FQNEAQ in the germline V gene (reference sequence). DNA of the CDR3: TGTTCCAGCAGCTCTCATCTATATGGCTACACCTTC. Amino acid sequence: CSSSSHLYGYTF.

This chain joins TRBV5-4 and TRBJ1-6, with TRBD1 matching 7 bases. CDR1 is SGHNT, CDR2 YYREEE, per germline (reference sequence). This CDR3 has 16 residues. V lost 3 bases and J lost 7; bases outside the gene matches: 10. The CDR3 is CASSSLQGMSNSPLHF. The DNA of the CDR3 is TGTGCCAGCAGCTCACTACAGGGGATGTCAAATTCACCCCTCCACTTT.

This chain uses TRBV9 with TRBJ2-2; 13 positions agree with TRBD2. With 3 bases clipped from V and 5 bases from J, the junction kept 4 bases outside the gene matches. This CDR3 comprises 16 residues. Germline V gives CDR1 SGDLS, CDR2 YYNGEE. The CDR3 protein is CASSGTSGSFTGELFF. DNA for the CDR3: TGTGCCAGCAGCGGGACTAGCGGGAGTTTTACCGGGGAGCTGTTTTTT.